The present TCR beta chain was sequenced within a study of graft-versus-host responses after intestinal transplantation. The overall study: Multivisceral, liver-intestinal, or isolated intestinal transplants were received by the recipients. All recipients got anti-thymocyte globulin induction, then tacrolimus and steroids for roughly 3 years.

Sequencing used immunoSEQ multiplex PCR; TCRdb keeps in-frame clones, though not all of them. The data hold tens of thousands of clones, with 75% to 95% observed a single time. Study-level findings and limits: Detection of GvH clones occurred in recipient marrow, and some had their first appearance in ileum or blood.

V lost 8 bases, J lost 6 bases, and 8 bases lay in between. Germline CDR1 is LNHDA and CDR2 is SQIVND (reference sequence). The CDR3 runs 11 residues. This clone was counted once. Its antigen is currently unknown. The genes are TRBV19 and TRBJ2-1; D is possibly TRBD1 (6 bases). The specimen comprised PBMCs, sampled 524 days after transplant. This TCR was sampled from a human patient who received an intestinal transplant, so some T cells may come from the graft donor. The CDR3 DNA reads as TGTGCCAGTTTCAGGGGCAATGAGCAGTTCTTC. It encodes CASFRGNEQFF.